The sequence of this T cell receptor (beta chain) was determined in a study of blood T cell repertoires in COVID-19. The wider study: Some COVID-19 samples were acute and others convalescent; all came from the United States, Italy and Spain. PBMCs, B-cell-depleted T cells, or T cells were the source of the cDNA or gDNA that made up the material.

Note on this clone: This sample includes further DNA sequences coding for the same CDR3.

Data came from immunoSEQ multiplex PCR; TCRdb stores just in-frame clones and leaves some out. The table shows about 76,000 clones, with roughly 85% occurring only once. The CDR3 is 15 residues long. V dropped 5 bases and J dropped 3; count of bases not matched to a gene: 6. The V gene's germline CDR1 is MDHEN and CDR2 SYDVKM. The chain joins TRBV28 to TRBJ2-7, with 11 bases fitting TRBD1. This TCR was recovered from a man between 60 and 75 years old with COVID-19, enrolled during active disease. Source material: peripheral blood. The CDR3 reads CASSTQGQGDYEQYF. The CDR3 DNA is TGTGCCAGCAGTACCCAGGGACAGGGGGACTACGAGCAGTACTTC.